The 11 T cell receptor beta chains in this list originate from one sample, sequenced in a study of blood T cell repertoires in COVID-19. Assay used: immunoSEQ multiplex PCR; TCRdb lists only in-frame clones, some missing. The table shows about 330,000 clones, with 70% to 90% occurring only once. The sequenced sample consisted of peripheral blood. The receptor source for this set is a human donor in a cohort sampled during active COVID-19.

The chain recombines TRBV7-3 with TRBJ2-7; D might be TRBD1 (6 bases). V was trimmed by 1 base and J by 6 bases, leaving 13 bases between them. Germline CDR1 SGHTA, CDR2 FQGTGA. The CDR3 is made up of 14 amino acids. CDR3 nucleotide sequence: TGTGCCAGCAGCTTAAACCCAGGGGTGGGCGAGCAGTACTTC. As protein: CASSLNPGVGEQYF.

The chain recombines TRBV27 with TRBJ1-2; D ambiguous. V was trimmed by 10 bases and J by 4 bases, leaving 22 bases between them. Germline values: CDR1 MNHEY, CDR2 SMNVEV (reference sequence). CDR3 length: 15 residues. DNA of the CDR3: TGTGCCACCGCACGGGGTCGAAAACCGGTCTATGGCTACACCTTC. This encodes CATARGRKPVYGYTF.

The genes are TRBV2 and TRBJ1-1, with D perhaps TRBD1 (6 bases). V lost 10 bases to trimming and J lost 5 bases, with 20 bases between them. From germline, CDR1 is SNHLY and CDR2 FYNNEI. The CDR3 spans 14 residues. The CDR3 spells CATPLQGGGTEAFF. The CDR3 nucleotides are TGTGCCACACCTCTACAGGGTGGGGGTACTGAAGCTTTCTTT.

For the CDR3, the DNA is TGTGCCAGCAGCTTGCCGGGGGGCTCTTATGGCTACACCTTC. Amino acid sequence: CASSLPGGSYGYTF. The gene calls are TRBV5-6 and TRBJ1-2; tentatively, D is TRBD1 (6 bases). Trimming left V 1 base short and J 5 bases short, with 12 bases between. This CDR3 region has 14 residues. Germline V gene sequence: CDR1 SGHDT, CDR2 YYEEEE.

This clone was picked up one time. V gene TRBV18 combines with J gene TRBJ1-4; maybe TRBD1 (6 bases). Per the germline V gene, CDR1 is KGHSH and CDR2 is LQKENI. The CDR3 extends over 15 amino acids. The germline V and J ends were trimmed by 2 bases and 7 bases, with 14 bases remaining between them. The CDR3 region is CASSPTDSLPEKLFF. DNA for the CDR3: TGTGCCAGCTCACCAACGGACAGCCTCCCTGAAAAACTGTTTTTT.

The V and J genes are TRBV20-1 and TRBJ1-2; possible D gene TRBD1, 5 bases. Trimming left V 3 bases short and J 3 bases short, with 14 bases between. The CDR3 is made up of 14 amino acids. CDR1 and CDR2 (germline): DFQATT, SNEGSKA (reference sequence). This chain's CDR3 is CSASLGGTHYGYTF. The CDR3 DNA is TGCAGTGCTAGTCTCGGGGGGACTCACTATGGCTACACCTTC.

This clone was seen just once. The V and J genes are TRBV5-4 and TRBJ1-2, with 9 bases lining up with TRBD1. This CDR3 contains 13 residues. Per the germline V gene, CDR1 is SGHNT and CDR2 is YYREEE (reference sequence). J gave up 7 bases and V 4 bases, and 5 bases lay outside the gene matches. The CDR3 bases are TGTGCCAGCAGCGGGGACAGGGTGTCTGGCTACACCTTC. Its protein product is CASSGDRVSGYTF. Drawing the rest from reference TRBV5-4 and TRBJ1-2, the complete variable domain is ETGVTQSPTHLIKTRGQQVTLRCSSQSGHNTVSWYQQALGQGPQFIFQYYREEENGRGNFPPRFSGLQFPNYSSELNVNALELDDSALYLCASSGDRVSGYTFGSGTRLTVV.

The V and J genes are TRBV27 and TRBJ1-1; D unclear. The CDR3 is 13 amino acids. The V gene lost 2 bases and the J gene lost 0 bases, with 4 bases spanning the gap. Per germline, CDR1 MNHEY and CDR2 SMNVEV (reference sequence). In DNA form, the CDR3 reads TGTGCCAGCAGTTTACAGGTGAACACTGAAGCTTTCTTT. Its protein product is CASSLQVNTEAFF.

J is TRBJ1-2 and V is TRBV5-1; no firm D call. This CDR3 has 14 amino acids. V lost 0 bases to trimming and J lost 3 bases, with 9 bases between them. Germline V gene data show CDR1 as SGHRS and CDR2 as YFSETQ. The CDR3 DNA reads TGCGCCAGCAGCTTGGAGCCGACATACTATGGCTACACCTTC. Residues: CASSLEPTYYGYTF.

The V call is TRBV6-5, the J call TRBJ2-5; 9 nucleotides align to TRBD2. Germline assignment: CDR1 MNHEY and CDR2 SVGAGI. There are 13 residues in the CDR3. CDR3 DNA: TGTGGTTGTCGAGCGGGGGGAGAGGAGACCCAGTACTTC. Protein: CGCRAGGEETQYF.

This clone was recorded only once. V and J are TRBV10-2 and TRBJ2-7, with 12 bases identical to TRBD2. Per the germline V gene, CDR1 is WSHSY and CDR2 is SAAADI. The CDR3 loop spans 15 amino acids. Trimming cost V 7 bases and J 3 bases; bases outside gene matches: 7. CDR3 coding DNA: TGCGCCAGCATGGGACTAGCGGGCGATAGCTACGAGCAGTACTTC. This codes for CASMGLAGDSYEQYF.